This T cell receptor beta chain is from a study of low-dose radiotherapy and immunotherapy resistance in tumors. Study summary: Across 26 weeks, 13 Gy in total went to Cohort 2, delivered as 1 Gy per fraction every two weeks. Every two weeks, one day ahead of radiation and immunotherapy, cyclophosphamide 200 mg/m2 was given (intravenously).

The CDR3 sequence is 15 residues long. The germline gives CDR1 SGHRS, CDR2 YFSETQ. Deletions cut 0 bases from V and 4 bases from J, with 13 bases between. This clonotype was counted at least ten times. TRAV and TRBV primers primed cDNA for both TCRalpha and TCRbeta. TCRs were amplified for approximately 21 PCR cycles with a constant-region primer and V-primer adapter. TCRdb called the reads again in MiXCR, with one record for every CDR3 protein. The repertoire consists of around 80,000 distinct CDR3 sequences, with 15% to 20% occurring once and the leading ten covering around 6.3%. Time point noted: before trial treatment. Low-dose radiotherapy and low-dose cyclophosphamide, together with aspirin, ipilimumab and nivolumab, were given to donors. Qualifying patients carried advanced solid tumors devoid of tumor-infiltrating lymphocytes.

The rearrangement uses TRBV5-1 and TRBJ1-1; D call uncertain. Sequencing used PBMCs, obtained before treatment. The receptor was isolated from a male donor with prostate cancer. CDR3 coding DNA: TGCGCCAGCAGCTTGGACGGGGAAATAGGCACTGAAGCTTTCTTT. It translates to CASSLDGEIGTEAFF. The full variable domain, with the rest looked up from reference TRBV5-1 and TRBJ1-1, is KAGVTQTPRYLIKTRGQQVTLSCSPISGHRSVSWYQQTPGQGLQFLFEYFSETQRNKGNFPGRFSGRQFSNSRSEMNVSTLELGDSALYLCASSLDGEIGTEAFFGQGTRLTVV.